The 22 T cell receptor beta chains listed next were all sequenced from one sample in a study of T cell repertoires in cytomegalovirus infection. Their antigens are not known. TCRdb itself ran the reads through MiXCR, one entry per CDR3 protein. Counted here are about 830,000 distinct CDR3 sequences, around a third occurring once; the ten biggest clones make up 12%. Sequencing was performed on cultured CD8+ T cells from PBMCs, taken from culture after CMV antigen stimulation. These receptors all stem from a human donor in good health (CMV status not recorded). Some clones in this sample may be carry-over from other donors' samples.

At least ten counts were recorded for this clonotype. V is TRBV7-2 and J is TRBJ1-4, with 7 bases fitting TRBD1. Germline-derived CDR1 and CDR2 are SGHTA and FQGNSA. V lost 2 bases, J lost 2 bases, and 5 bases stayed unmatched. This CDR3 has 16 amino acids. In DNA, the CDR3 is TGTGCCAGCAGCTTATATGGAGGGGGCACTAATGAAAAACTGTTTTTT. Translation gives CASSLYGGGTNEKLFF.

This rearrangement joins TRBV6-8 to TRBJ2-3; 9 bases align to TRBD2. The ends lost 8 bases at V and 2 bases at J; junction bases unmatched: 11. Germline lookup yields CDR1 MNHGY and CDR2 SAAAGT. This CDR3 has 16 amino acids. Written as DNA, the CDR3 is TGTGCCAGCGGAAGCTTAGCGGGGGAGGTCACAGATACGCAGTATTTT. Its translation is CASGSLAGEVTDTQYF.

This clonotype was observed a handful of times. This chain uses TRBV23-1 with TRBJ2-4; no definite D call. TRBV23-1 has ORF status, its function being uncertain. The CDR3 sequence is 17 residues long. V was trimmed by 8 bases and J by 0 bases, leaving 20 bases between them. The CDR3 nucleotides read TGCGCCAGCCTAACGGACCTGAAAGTTCTAGCCAAAAACATTCAGTACTTC. This encodes CASLTDLKVLAKNIQYF.

Remarks on this clonotype: This may come from a read error, since a much larger clone is one base off. No conserved phenylalanine or tryptophan ends this CDR3, so it is likely a read error. The gene calls are TRBV7-8 and TRBJ2-5; 14 bases line up with TRBD2. Germline trimming cut 7 bases from V and 4 bases from J; bases unmatched to any gene: 11. The CDR3 loop spans 17 amino acids. Germline V gene data show CDR1 as SGHVS and CDR2 as FQNEAQ. Written as DNA, the CDR3 is TGTGCCAGCACCATAGGGACTAGCGGGGGTATTGGAGAGACCCAGTACTGC. Translated, it gives CASTIGTSGGIGETQYC.

This clonotype was seen a handful of times. J is TRBJ1-2 and V is TRBV20-1, with D unclear. Germline values: CDR1 DFQATT, CDR2 SNEGSKA (reference sequence). The CDR3 covers 13 residues. V shed 6 bases and J shed 3 bases, with 14 bases lying between them. The CDR3 here is CSAITENDYGYTF. Here the CDR3 DNA reads TGCAGTGCAATTACAGAGAACGACTATGGCTACACCTTC.

This chain links TRBV5-4 with TRBJ1-1; D is uncertain. The germline V and J ends were trimmed by 4 bases and 3 bases, with 10 bases remaining between them. The CDR3 runs 13 residues. CDR1 and CDR2 (germline): SGHNT, YYREEE (reference sequence). The CDR3 DNA follows: TGTGCCAGCAGCCCTGAACCCGACACTGAAGCTTTCTTT. Amino acid sequence: CASSPEPDTEAFF.

J is TRBJ2-1 and V is TRBV24-1, with 7 bases lining up with TRBD1. V trimming: 0 bases; J trimming: 6 bases; junction bases outside the gene matches: 4. CDR3 length: 15 residues. Germline values: CDR1 KGHDR, CDR2 SFDVKD. The CDR3 here is CATSDLKQGRNEQFF. The CDR3 DNA reads TGTGCCACCAGTGATTTGAAACAGGGGCGCAATGAGCAGTTCTTC.

This clonotype was counted only a few times. The J gene is TRBJ2-3, the V gene TRBV7-2; the match to TRBD2 covers 12 bases. The V segment lost 1 base and the J segment 5 bases; nucleotides outside the gene matches: 4. CDR3 length: 16 residues. Germline-derived CDR1 and CDR2 are SGHTA and FQGNSA. Here the CDR3 reads CASSLELAGGVDTQYF. DNA for the CDR3: TGTGCCAGCAGCTTAGAACTAGCGGGGGGTGTAGATACGCAGTATTTT.

This clonotype was seen at least ten times. CDR3: CASSLAGASDTEAFF. Here the CDR3 DNA reads TGTGCCAGCAGCTTGGCGGGGGCTTCGGACACTGAAGCTTTCTTT. The chain employs TRBV7-6 and TRBJ1-1; maybe TRBD1 (6 bases). This CDR3 is built from 15 residues. Germline CDR1 reads SGHVS; CDR2 reads FNYEAQ. Trimming cost V 3 bases and J 3 bases, with 14 bases left between them.

The genes are TRBV4-3 and TRBJ2-1, with TRBD2 as a possible D gene (5 bases). The CDR3 has 16 residues. Germline V lookup: CDR1 LGHNA, CDR2 YSLEER. Trimming removed 1 base at V and 6 bases at J, with 16 bases between. CDR3 sequence: CASSQGISPGSNEQFF. The CDR3, as DNA: TGCGCCAGCAGCCAAGGAATTTCTCCGGGATCCAATGAGCAGTTCTTC.

This clonotype has ten or more counts. This chain uses TRBV7-6 with TRBJ2-3; D gene uncertain. Trimming removed 2 bases at V and 5 bases at J, with 11 bases between. Germline-derived CDR1 and CDR2 are SGHVS and FNYEAQ. This CDR3 has 14 residues. The CDR3 spells CASSLLVDEDTQYF. CDR3 DNA: TGTGCCAGCAGCTTATTAGTGGACGAAGATACGCAGTATTTT. Combining the CDR3 with reference TRBV7-6 and TRBJ2-3 gives the whole variable domain GAGVSQSPRYKVTKRGQDVALRCDPISGHVSLYWYRQALGQGPEFLTYFNYEAQQDKSGLPNDRFSAERPEGSISTLTIQRTEQRDSAMYRCASSLLVDEDTQYFGPGTRLTVL.

This clonotype was recorded a few times. The V gene is TRBV6-2 or TRBV6-3, the J gene TRBJ2-3, with 9 bases matching TRBD2. The CDR3 runs 17 residues. Trimming took 0 bases from V and 6 from J; bases not matched to a gene: 10. Per germline, CDR1 MNHEY and CDR2 SVGEGT. CDR3 amino acids: CASSYSKAGGSVDTQYF. The CDR3 DNA is TGTGCCAGCAGTTACTCGAAAGCGGGGGGTTCCGTGGATACGCAGTATTTT.

This clonotype was seen a handful of times. The gene calls are TRBV27 and TRBJ2-2; unclear D gene. There are 13 residues in the CDR3. V was pared by 9 bases and J by 3 bases, with 11 bases between. Per the germline V gene, CDR1 is MNHEY and CDR2 is SMNVEV (reference sequence). As DNA, the CDR3 is TGTGCCAGTTCCGTGGGGTACACCGGGGAGCTGTTTTTT. Protein sequence: CASSVGYTGELFF.

The chain carries TRBV5-6 and TRBJ2-7; possible D gene TRBD2, 5 bases. The germline V gene has CDR1 SGHDT and CDR2 YYEEEE. The ends were cut back, 0 bases at V and 6 bases at J, with 13 bases in the middle. This CDR3 comprises 14 residues. DNA of the CDR3: TGTGCCAGCAGCTTGGGGACTCCCTGGGGCGAGCAGTACGTC. It encodes CASSLGTPWGEQYV.

The gene calls are TRBV2 and TRBJ1-1; 7 bases are a match to TRBD1. Trimming took 6 bases from V and 5 from J; bases not matched to a gene: 15. This CDR3 has 16 residues. CDR1 SNHLY and CDR2 FYNNEI come from the germline V gene. DNA for the CDR3: TGTGCCAGCAGACTAGACAGGGCTAAGGGGAGTACTGAAGCTTTCTTT. Its translation: CASRLDRAKGSTEAFF.

The table lists this clonotype with a few counts. This chain joins TRBV27 and TRBJ1-1; D remains ambiguous. The germline CDR1 and CDR2 sequences are MNHEY and SMNVEV (reference sequence). V lost 1 base to trimming and J lost 0 bases, with 12 bases between them. The CDR3 has 16 amino acids. For the CDR3, the DNA is TGTGCCAGCAGTTTATTGGGAGGTACGGTGAACACTGAAGCTTTCTTT. As protein: CASSLLGGTVNTEAFF.

The CDR3 nucleotides read TGTGCCAGCAGCTTGGGGTCAGGGGCAAATGGCTACACCTTC. Translating it yields CASSLGSGANGYTF. V gene TRBV5-4 combines with J gene TRBJ1-2; possibly TRBD1 for D (6 bases). The CDR3 runs to 14 residues. Trimming cost V 0 bases and J 6 bases, with 12 bases left between them. CDR1 is SGHNT, CDR2 YYREEE, per germline (reference sequence). The full variable domain, rest sourced from reference TRBV5-4 and TRBJ1-2, is ETGVTQSPTHLIKTRGQQVTLRCSSQSGHNTVSWYQQALGQGPQFIFQYYREEENGRGNFPPRFSGLQFPNYSSELNVNALELDDSALYLCASSLGSGANGYTFGSGTRLTVV.

The CDR3 region is CASSQDHSGGEVKFF. The DNA for the CDR3 is TGCGCCAGCAGCCAAGATCATAGCGGGGGGGAGGTGAAGTTCTTC. The V gene is TRBV4-1, the J gene TRBJ2-1; 11 bases agree with TRBD2. CDR1 and CDR2 from the germline V gene are MGHRA and YSYEKL. This CDR3 spans 15 amino acids. The V segment lost 0 bases and the J segment 14 bases; nucleotides outside the gene matches: 9.

CDR3 loop: CASSTNRDPYNEQFF. CDR3 DNA sequence: TGTGCCAGCAGCACTAACCGGGACCCGTACAATGAGCAGTTCTTC. This chain links TRBV9 with TRBJ2-1; D possibly matches TRBD1 or TRBD2 (5 bases each). The germline gives CDR1 SGDLS, CDR2 YYNGEE. The length of the CDR3 is 15 residues. The germline V and J ends were trimmed by 4 bases and 4 bases, with 15 bases remaining between them. Using reference TRBV9 and TRBJ2-1 for the parts outside the CDR3, the full variable domain is DSGVTQTPKHLITATGQRVTLRCSPRSGDLSVYWYQQSLDQGLQFLIQYYNGEERAKGNILERFSAQQFPDLHSELNLSSLELGDSALYFCASSTNRDPYNEQFFGPGTRLTVL.

CDR3 nucleotides: TGTGCCAGTAGTGAAACCAGGGTTGAAGCTTTCTTT. Its translation is CASSETRVEAFF. The gene calls are TRBV19 and TRBJ1-1; D is possibly TRBD1 (5 bases). The CDR3 runs to 12 residues. CDR1 and CDR2 from the germline V gene are LNHDA and SQIVND (reference sequence). V was shortened by 5 bases and J by 7 bases, with 11 bases between the two germline ends. Supplemented by reference TRBV19 and TRBJ1-1, the full variable domain reads DGGITQSPKYLFRKEGQNVTLSCEQNLNHDAMYWYRQDPGQGLRLIYYSQIVNDFQKGDIAEGYSVSREKKESFPLTVTSAQKNPTAFYLCASSETRVEAFFGQGTRLTVV.

The CDR3, as DNA: TGTGCCAGCCAATCTAGCCGCTATGGCTACACCTTC. This sequence encodes CASQSSRYGYTF. The V call is TRBV27, the J call TRBJ1-2, with no clear D. The CDR3 covers 12 residues. V gave up 8 bases and J gave up 4 bases, with 11 bases separating them. Germline CDR1 MNHEY, CDR2 SMNVEV (reference sequence).

The V call is TRBV28, the J call TRBJ2-7; the match to TRBD1 covers 12 bases. The CDR3 length is 15 residues. V was clipped by 6 bases and J by 4 bases; unmatched bases: 7. The V gene's germline CDR1 is MDHEN and CDR2 SYDVKM. The CDR3 DNA follows: TGTGCCAGCAGCTATCGGGACAGGGGGCCTTACGAGCAGTACGTC. Translation: CASSYRDRGPYEQYV.